This T cell receptor (beta chain) emerged from a study of blood T cell repertoires in COVID-19 (dated by TCRdb to about 2020). General notes on the study: Samples from collaborators originated in the United States, Italy and Spain and spanned both the acute and convalescent phases of COVID-19. The material from the prospective study consisted of cDNA or gDNA derived from T cells, B-cell-depleted T cells, or PBMCs. Deeply sampled blood TCRbeta repertoires from subjects exposed to, actively infected with, or recovered from COVID-19 were included in the dataset. The repertoires were released in a freely available public database intended as a resource for research on the immune response to SARS-CoV-2. Samples were obtained from the ongoing ImmuneRACE study (first 160 participants) and from 1,200 or so subjects provided by 6 global collaborators. Nearly every sample came with metadata listing a de-identified subject ID, COVID-19 status, age in years and sex. Where available, HLA class I and class II types were obtained from metadata supplied by the sample provider rather than from assay-based typing. Overall results and qualifications from the work: Clinical and demographic metadata were provided uncurated, with the amount varying by source and participant.

TCRbeta CDR3 regions were amplified from genomic DNA by means of the immunoSEQ Assay, a bias-controlled multiplex PCR. In the paper's pipeline: Nucleated cell counts per sample were estimated from amplification of reference gene primers within the assay. Sequence reads were collapsed and filtered to measure the absolute abundance of every unique TCRbeta CDR3 rearrangement. For each sample, productive Simpson clonality was calculated by taking the square root of Simpson's diversity index across productive rearrangements. Here the immuneACCESS table is served through TCRdb, limited to in-frame sequences with V and J called. Missing clones are a known gap in these copies; in checked studies unresolved V genes cover under half, and the rest lacks a known reason. From that table come the V and J calls and clone size; the DNA was used to work out D and trimming. The sample yields about 280,000 clones; around 84% were counted once. The ten largest clones add up to about 2.5% of the sample.

This clone was counted many times. Its antigen remains undetermined. Base qualities are not recorded, but no much larger clone differs from it by a single base. V and J lose 10 bases and 1 base, and a span of 19 bases separates them. From the germline V gene, CDR1 is ENHRY and CDR2 is SYGVKD. The CDR3 numbers 15 residues from cysteine through phenylalanine. Only the CDR3 part of the read is kept: 45 bases, read in frame from the first base. Enrolling through a virtual design, the prospective study's participants ranged in age from roughly 18 to 89 years and lived across roughly 23 United States geographic areas. In the prospective study, cohorts were assigned on the basis of participant-reported clinical history obtained from a screening survey and a study questionnaire. Recovered participants in ImmuneRACE Cohort 3 were defined as having two consecutive negative NP/OP PCR tests, clearance from a healthcare professional, or resolution of symptoms. In the prospective study, whole blood, serum and a nasopharyngeal or oropharyngeal swab were collected from each participant by mobile phlebotomists. Additional blood draws and questionnaires over an approximately 2-month period could optionally be provided by prospective study participants. Before DNA extraction, prospective study blood samples were shipped either frozen or at room temperature.

The sequenced sample consisted of PBMCs or T cells enriched from blood (not recorded which). The clonotype originates from a woman between 50 and 59 years old who had recovered from COVID-19. The chain is assembled from TRBV10-3 and TRBJ1-1; TRBD1 is a weak D gene call, 6 bases matching. The CDR3 reads CATKPTGDPNTEAFF. In nucleotide form, the sequence is TGTGCCACCAAACCGACAGGAGACCCGAACACTGAAGCTTTCTTT.